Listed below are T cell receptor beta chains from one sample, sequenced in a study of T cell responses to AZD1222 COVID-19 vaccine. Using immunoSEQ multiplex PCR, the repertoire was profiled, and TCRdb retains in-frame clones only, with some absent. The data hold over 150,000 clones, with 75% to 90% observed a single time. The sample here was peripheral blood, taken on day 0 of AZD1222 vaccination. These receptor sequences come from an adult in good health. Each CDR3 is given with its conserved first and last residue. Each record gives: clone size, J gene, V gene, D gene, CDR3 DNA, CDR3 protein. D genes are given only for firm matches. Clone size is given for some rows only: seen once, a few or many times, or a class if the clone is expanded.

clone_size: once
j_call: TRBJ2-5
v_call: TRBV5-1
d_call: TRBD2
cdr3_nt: TGCGCCAGCAGCTTGGCTGGGACTAGCGGGGGGGCTAGAGAGACCCAGTACTTC
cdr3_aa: CASSLAGTSGGARETQYF

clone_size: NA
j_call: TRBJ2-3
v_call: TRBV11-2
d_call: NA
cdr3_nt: TGTGCCAGCAGCTCAAACACAGATACGCAGTATTTT
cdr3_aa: CASSSNTDTQYF

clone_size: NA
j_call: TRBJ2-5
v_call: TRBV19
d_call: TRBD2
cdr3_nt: TGTGCCAGTAGTTTCGGGACTAACGAAGAGACCCAGTACTTC
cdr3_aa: CASSFGTNEETQYF

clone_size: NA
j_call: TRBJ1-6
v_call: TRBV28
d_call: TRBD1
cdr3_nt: TGTGCCAGCAGACTGCCGGGACAGGGTCTGGGGGCTTCACCCCTCCACTTT
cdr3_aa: CASRLPGQGLGASPLHF

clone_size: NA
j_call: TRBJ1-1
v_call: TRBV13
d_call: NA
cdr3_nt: TGTGCCAGCAGCAAAGTAGCGGCCGTCAGGGTCTCGTCTATGAACACTGAAGCTTTCTTT
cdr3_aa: CASSKVAAVRVSSMNTEAFF

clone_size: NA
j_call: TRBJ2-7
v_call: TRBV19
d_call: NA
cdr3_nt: TGTGCCAGTAGTATAGATCCCTATGAGCAGTACTTC
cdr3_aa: CASSIDPYEQYF

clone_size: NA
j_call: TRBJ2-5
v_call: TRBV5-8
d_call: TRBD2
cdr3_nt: TGTGCCAGCAGTTGGGGGCGGGGGGCCTACCAAGAGACCCAGTACTTC
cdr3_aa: CASSWGRGAYQETQYF

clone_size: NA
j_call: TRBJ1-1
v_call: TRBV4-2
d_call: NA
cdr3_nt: TGTGCCAGCAGCCCCAAATCATACAGGCCCACGAACACTGAAGCTTTCTTT
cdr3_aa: CASSPKSYRPTNTEAFF

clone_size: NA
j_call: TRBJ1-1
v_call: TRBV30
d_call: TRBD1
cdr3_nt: TGTGCCGGACGCCAGGGGGCTGGCACTGAAGCTTTCTTT
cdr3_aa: CAGRQGAGTEAFF

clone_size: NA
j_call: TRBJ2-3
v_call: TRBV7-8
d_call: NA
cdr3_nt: TGTGCCAGCAGCTTAATTGGCGGGACGGGCTTGAGGACAGATACGCAGTATTTT
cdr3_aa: CASSLIGGTGLRTDTQYF

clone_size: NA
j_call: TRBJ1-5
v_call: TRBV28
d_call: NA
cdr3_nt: TGTGCCAGCAAAGAGGGTGGGCAGCCCCAGCATTTT
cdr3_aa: CASKEGGQPQHF

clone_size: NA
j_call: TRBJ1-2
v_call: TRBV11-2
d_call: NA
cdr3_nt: TGTGCCAGCAGCTTAGGTGGAGCCAGGTCCTATGGCTACACCTTC
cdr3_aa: CASSLGGARSYGYTF

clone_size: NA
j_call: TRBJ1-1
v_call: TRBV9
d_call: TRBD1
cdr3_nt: TGTGCCAGCAGCGTAGGGATTGGGACAGCCATGAACACTGAAGCTTTCTTT
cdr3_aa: CASSVGIGTAMNTEAFF

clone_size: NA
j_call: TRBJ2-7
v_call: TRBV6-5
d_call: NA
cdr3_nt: TGTGCCAGCAGTTACACGCCTTCCAGGGCGCACGAGCAGTACTTC
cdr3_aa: CASSYTPSRAHEQYF

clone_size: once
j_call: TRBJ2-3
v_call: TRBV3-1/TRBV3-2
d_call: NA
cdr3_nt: TGTGCCAGCAGCCAAGCGAAGCGAACCTACACAGATACGCAGTATTTT
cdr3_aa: CASSQAKRTYTDTQYF

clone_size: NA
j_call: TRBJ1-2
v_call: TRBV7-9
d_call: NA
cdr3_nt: TGTGCCAGCAGCGACACAGCTAACTATGGCTACACCTTC
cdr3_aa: CASSDTANYGYTF

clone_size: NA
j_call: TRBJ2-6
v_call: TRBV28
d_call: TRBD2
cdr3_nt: TGTGCCAGCCGGACCAGCGGGACCTCTGGGGCCAACGTCCTGACTTTC
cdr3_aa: CASRTSGTSGANVLTF

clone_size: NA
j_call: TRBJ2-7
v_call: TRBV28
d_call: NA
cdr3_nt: TGTGCCAGCACCCCGTCCCGATCCTACGAGCAGTACTTC
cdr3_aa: CASTPSRSYEQYF

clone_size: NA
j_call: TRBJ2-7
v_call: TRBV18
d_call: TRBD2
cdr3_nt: TGTGCCAGCTCACCGGGCGGGAGGGCAGGGGAGCAGTACTTC
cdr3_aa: CASSPGGRAGEQYF

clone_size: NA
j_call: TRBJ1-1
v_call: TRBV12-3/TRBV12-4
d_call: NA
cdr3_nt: TGTGCCAGCGTGATTGGAGGGGGGATTGAAGCTTTCTTT
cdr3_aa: CASVIGGGIEAFF

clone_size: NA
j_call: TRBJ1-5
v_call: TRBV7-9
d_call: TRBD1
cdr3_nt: TGTGCCAGCAGCTCAGGGACAGGGGAACGGGGAGGGCCCCAGCATTTT
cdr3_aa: CASSSGTGERGGPQHF

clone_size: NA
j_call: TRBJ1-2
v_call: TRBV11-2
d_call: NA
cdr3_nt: TGTGCCAGCAGCTTAACAGCCCTCTATGGCTACACCTTC
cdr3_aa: CASSLTALYGYTF

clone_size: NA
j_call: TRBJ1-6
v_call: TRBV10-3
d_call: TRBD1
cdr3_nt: TGTGCCATCCGACAGGGGGAAGTTTCACCCCTCCACTTT
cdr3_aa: CAIRQGEVSPLHF

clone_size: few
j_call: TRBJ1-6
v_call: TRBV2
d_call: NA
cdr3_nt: TGTGCCAGCAACCATCCCCCGGGGGTCGATTCACCCCTCCACTTT
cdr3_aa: CASNHPPGVDSPLHF

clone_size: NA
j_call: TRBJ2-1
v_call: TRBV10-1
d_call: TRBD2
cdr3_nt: TGCGCCAGCAGAAACACTAGCGGGAGGAGATCCTACAATGAGCAGTTCTTC
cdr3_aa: CASRNTSGRRSYNEQFF

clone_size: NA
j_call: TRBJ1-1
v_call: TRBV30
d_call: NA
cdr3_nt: TGTGCCTGGAGTGTATTAAGCTTGGTGAACACTGAAGCTTTCTTT
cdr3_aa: CAWSVLSLVNTEAFF

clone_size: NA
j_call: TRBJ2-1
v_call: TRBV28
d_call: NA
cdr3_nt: TGTGCCAGCAGTTTATACCGGGACTCACACAATGAGCAGTTCTTC
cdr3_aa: CASSLYRDSHNEQFF

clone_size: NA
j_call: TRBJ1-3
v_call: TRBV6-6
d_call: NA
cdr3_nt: TGTGCCAGCAGTCCAAATTGGGGATCTGGAAACACCATATATTTT
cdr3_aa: CASSPNWGSGNTIYF

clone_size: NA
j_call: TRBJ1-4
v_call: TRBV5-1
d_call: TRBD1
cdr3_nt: TGCGCCAGCAGCTCCCGGGACAGCTTTAGAACGAATGAAAAACTGTTTTTT
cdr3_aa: CASSSRDSFRTNEKLFF

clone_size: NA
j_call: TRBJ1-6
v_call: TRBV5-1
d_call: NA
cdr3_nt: TGCGCCAGCAGCTTGGCGACGACAGACAATTCACCCCTCCACTTT
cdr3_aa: CASSLATTDNSPLHF

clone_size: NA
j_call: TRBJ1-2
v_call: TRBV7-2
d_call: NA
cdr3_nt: TGTGCCAGCAGCTTAGAGCCGCTCGTCTATGGCTACACCTTC
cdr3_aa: CASSLEPLVYGYTF

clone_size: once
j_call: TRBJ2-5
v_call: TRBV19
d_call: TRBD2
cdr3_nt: TGTGCCAGTAGTCCAGGGGGACTAGCGGGCGAGACCCAGTACTTC
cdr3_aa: CASSPGGLAGETQYF

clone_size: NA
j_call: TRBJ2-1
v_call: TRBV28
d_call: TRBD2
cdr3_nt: TGTGCCAGCAGTTCCCTTCGAGCGGGGAACAATGAGCAGTTCTTC
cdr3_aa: CASSSLRAGNNEQFF

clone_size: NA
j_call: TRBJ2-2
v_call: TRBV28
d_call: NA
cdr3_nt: TGTGCCAGCAGTTTAGCAGGGTCAGGGAACACCGGGGAGCTGTTTTTT
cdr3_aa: CASSLAGSGNTGELFF

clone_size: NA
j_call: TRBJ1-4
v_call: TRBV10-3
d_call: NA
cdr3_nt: TGTGCCATCAGAGGGGACGGCTCGTCCCATGAAAAACTGTTTTTT
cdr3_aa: CAIRGDGSSHEKLFF

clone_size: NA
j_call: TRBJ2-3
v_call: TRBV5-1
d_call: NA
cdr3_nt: TGCGCCAGCAGGTCGCAAGCAGTGGGCACAGATACGCAGTATTTT
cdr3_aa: CASRSQAVGTDTQYF

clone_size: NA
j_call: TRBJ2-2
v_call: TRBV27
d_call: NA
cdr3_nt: TGTGCCAGCAGTGCCTCAAATGAGAACACCGGGGAGCTGTTTTTT
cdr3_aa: CASSASNENTGELFF

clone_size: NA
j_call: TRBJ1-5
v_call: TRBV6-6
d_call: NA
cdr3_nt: TGTGCCAGCAGTACACAGGCGGGGAATCAGCCCCAGCATTTT
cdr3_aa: CASSTQAGNQPQHF

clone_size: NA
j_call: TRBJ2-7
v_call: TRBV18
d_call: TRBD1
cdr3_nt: TGTGCCAGCTCACCGGGGGACAGGGCGGAGCAGTACTTC
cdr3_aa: CASSPGDRAEQYF

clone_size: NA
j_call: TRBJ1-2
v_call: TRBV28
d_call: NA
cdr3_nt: TGTGCCAGTACGGGGTATAACTATGGCTACACCTTC
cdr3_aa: CASTGYNYGYTF

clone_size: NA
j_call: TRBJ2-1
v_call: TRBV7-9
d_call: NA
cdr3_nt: TGTGCCAGCACCCTCGGACAGTACAATGAGCAGTTCTTC
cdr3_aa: CASTLGQYNEQFF

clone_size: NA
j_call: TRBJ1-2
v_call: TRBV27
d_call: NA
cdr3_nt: TGTGCCAGCAGTTTATTCGTTGGGGACTATGGCTACACCTTC
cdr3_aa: CASSLFVGDYGYTF

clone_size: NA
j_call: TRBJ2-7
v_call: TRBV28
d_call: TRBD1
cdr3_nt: TGTGCCAGCAGTAGCAGGGGGTCAACCTACGAGCAGTACTTC
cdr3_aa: CASSSRGSTYEQYF

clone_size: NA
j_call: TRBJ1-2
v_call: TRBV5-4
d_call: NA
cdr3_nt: TGTGCCAGCAGGACGGAACACGGATCGGGAGGCTACACCTTC
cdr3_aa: CASRTEHGSGGYTF

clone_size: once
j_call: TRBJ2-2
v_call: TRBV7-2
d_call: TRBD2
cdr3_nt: TGTGCCAGCAGCTTAGCGCGGGGGGGGCTGGACACCGGGGAGCTGTTTTTT
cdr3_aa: CASSLARGGLDTGELFF

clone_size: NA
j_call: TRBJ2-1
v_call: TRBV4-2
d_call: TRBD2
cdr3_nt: TGTGCCAGCAGCCAAGAGGGAGGGCTAGCGGGAGGACGGTACAATGAGCAGTTCTTC
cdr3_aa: CASSQEGGLAGGRYNEQFF